This TCR beta chain comes out of a study of vaccination and CD4 T cells after COVID-19. About the study: Overlapping spike peptides of SARS-CoV-2, HCoV-NL63, HCoV-OC43 and HCoV-229E were used, and cells were stimulated with them.

About this clonotype: Its target is not known.

Cultured CD4+ T-cell DNA underwent Oncomine TCR Beta short-read sequencing. MiXCR, applied by TCRdb to the PCR reads, yields one record per CDR3 protein. The table includes 15,000 to 20,000 distinct CDR3 sequences, approximately 60% detected once. The V segment lost 3 bases and the J segment 8 bases; nucleotides outside the gene matches: 11. The CDR3 length is 15 residues. Germline loops: CDR1 MRHNA, CDR2 SNTAGT. Described treatment: 10-day PBMC culture with coronavirus spike peptide pools or control peptides (ViraFEST assay). ViraFEST used peptide pools to expand antigen-specific T cells, then sequenced TCRs. PCR-confirmed positives ranged from March to December 2020, preceding US Alpha, Beta and Delta variants.

The sequencing sample was made of CD4+ T cells from blood, cultured in vitro. The V gene is TRBV6-4, the J gene TRBJ1-2; 8 bases fit TRBD1. The origin of this receptor is a human donor who had recovered from COVID-19. CDR3 in DNA: TGTGCCAGCAGTGAAAATCCGGGACAGGCGGGCGGCTACACCTTC. This gives the protein CASSENPGQAGGYTF.